This TCR beta chain originates from a study of blood T cell repertoires in COVID-19 (dated by TCRdb to the early 2020s). For context, the study as a whole: Collaborator samples came from the United States, Italy and Spain and covered acute and convalescent phases of COVID-19. The material from the prospective study consisted of cDNA or gDNA derived from T cells, B-cell-depleted T cells, or PBMCs. Deeply sampled blood TCRbeta repertoires from subjects exposed to, actively infected with, or recovered from COVID-19 were included in the dataset. The repertoires were released in a freely available public database meant as a resource for research on the immune response to SARS-CoV-2. Samples came from the ongoing ImmuneRACE study (first 160 participants) plus 1,254 subjects from 6 global collaborators. Nearly every sample came with metadata listing a de-identified subject ID, COVID-19 status, age in years and sex. HLA class I and class II types, where available, came from metadata supplied by the sample provider rather than from assay-based typing.

This clone was detected only a few times. Its cognate antigen has yet to be identified. Per-nucleotide qualities are absent, and no much larger clonotype sits a single base away. CDR1 SGHDN and CDR2 FVKESK were looked up in the germline V gene. The CDR3 measures 13 amino acids from cysteine to phenylalanine. Only the CDR3 DNA stays, 39 bases, in frame from base 1. Trimmed from V: 8 bases; trimmed from J: 9 bases; junction bases lacking a gene match: 10. The immunoSEQ Assay, a bias-controlled multiplex PCR, was used to amplify TCRbeta CDR3 regions from genomic DNA. The original pipeline was this. Within the assay, amplification of reference gene primers was used to estimate how many nucleated cells each sample contained. To quantify the absolute abundance of each unique TCRbeta CDR3 rearrangement, sequence reads were collapsed and filtered. Productive Simpson clonality was computed per sample as the square root of Simpson's diversity index over productive rearrangements. TCRdb took over this immuneACCESS table, retaining in-frame rearrangements with V and J assigned. Such tables are incomplete; in checked studies, under half of the missing clones stem from an unresolved V gene, and the remainder is unexplained. V and J calls and clone size are as listed in that table; D and trimming were resolved from the DNA. This sample has about 88,000 clones in its table, and more than 85% of those were observed once. Of the sample, around 1.6% is held by the ten largest clones.

Overall study outcomes, separate from this receptor: The quantity of clinical and demographic metadata differed by source and by participant and was supplied without curation.

Whole blood was collected in K2EDTA tubes by collaborating institutions according to the institutions' own protocols. Collaborator samples were shipped for TCRbeta analysis as frozen whole blood, isolated PBMCs, or DNA extracted from either sample type. Sequenced input: peripheral blood. The chain couples TRBV14 to TRBJ2-3; a stretch of 8 junction bases matches TRBD1. The receptor comes from a man aged 60-69 years with acute or convalescent COVID-19. In nucleotide form, the sequence is TGTGCCAGCCAGGGACAGGCGTACAACACGCAGTATTTT. Translated, this is CASQGQAYNTQYF. Supplemented by the reference TRBV14 and TRBJ2-3 proteins around the CDR3, the complete variable domain is EAGVTQFPSHSVIEKGQTVTLRCDPISGHDNLYWYRRVMGKEIKFLLHFVKESKQDESGMPNNRFLAERTGGTYSTLKVQPAELEDSGVYFCASQGQAYNTQYFGPGTRLTVL.